The 15 T cell receptor beta chains below were found in one sample sequenced in a study of shared clonotypes between healthy human individuals. The assay was immunoSEQ multiplex PCR, and TCRdb's table has in-frame clones only and misses some. The sample contains 900,000 to 1,200,000 clones, 70% to 80% of which appear only once. Source material: memory CD4+ T cells from PBMCs. Subset meaning: CD45RA-negative fraction. The source of these receptors is a young man in good health. Some clones in this sample may be carry-over from other donors' samples.

CDR3 sequence (DNA): TGCGCCAGCAGCTGGACAGGGAGGGAGACCCAGTACTTC. Translation gives CASSWTGRETQYF. The chain has TRBV5-1 and TRBJ2-5, with 8 bases lining up with TRBD1. CDR3 size: 13 residues. Looked up from germline, CDR1 is SGHRS and CDR2 is YFSETQ. V shed 3 bases, J shed 5 bases, and the junction held 3 bases outside the gene matches.

The gene calls are TRBV5-4 and TRBJ2-5, with no clear D. Trimming took off 0 bases at V and 5 bases at J, with 8 bases between the two ends. The CDR3 covers 13 residues. Germline values: CDR1 SGHNT, CDR2 YYREEE (reference sequence). CDR3 DNA: TGTGCCAGCAGCTTGGGTAGTATGGAGACCCAGTACTTC. The encoded protein is CASSLGSMETQYF.

Comments on this clone: Just one base apart from a much larger clone, this may be a read error. The chain recombines TRBV7-6 with TRBJ2-3; D gene uncertain. This CDR3 region has 11 residues. Deletions cut 4 bases from V and 4 bases from J, with 3 bases between. Germline V gene sequence: CDR1 SGHVS, CDR2 FNYEAQ. The CDR3 protein is CASSSADTQYF. The CDR3 DNA sequence: TGTGCCAGCAGCTCGGCAGATACGCAGTATTTT.

CDR3 DNA: TGTGCCAGCTCACCACTGACGGGAGGGCCCTCCTACAATGAGCAGTTCTTC. Encoded protein: CASSPLTGGPSYNEQFF. This chain joins TRBV18 and TRBJ2-1; 8 bases are a match to TRBD2. The CDR3 loop spans 17 amino acids. Germline loops: CDR1 KGHSH, CDR2 LQKENI. Germline trimming cut 1 base from V and 0 bases from J; bases unmatched to any gene: 5.

Regarding this clone: This sample includes further DNA sequences coding for the same CDR3. The chain links TRBV29-1 to TRBJ2-5; possible D gene TRBD1, 5 bases. The V end was cut by 3 bases, the J end by 1 base, with 6 bases between. The CDR3 is made up of 12 amino acids. Germline CDR1 reads SQVTM; CDR2 reads ANQGSEA. CDR3: CSVDRAQETQYF. The CDR3 region has the DNA TGCAGCGTTGACAGGGCCCAAGAGACCCAGTACTTC.

The V and J genes are TRBV9 and TRBJ2-5; 8 bases line up with TRBD2. Germline values: CDR1 SGDLS, CDR2 YYNGEE. With 0 bases clipped from V and 2 bases from J, the junction kept 6 bases outside the gene matches. This CDR3 is built from 16 residues. CDR3 residues: CASSVATSGVQETQYF. The CDR3 DNA follows: TGTGCCAGCAGCGTAGCTACTAGCGGTGTACAAGAGACCCAGTACTTC.

CDR3 sequence reads: CASSSGQNQPQHF. CDR3 DNA sequence: TGTGCCAGCAGCTCCGGACAGAATCAGCCCCAGCATTTT. The rearrangement links TRBV7-3 to TRBJ1-5; D might be TRBD1 (6 bases). The germline CDR1 and CDR2 sequences are SGHTA and FQGTGA. V shed 4 bases and J shed 4 bases, with 8 bases lying between them. This CDR3 is 13 amino acids long.

The chain is built from TRBV25-1 and TRBJ2-7; a weak D match, TRBD1 (5 bases). The V gene's germline CDR1 is MGHDK and CDR2 SYGVNS. Trimming cost V 3 bases and J 5 bases, with 17 bases left between them. CDR3 length equals 15 residues. CDR3 region: CASSEALVGLHEQYF. The CDR3 coding sequence is TGTGCCAGCAGTGAGGCCTTGGTGGGGCTCCACGAGCAGTACTTC.

The chain recombines TRBV18 with TRBJ2-2; D may be TRBD1 (6 bases). CDR3 length: 17 amino acids. Trimming shortened V by 2 bases and J by 2 bases, and 15 bases separated the two germline ends. The germline gives CDR1 KGHSH, CDR2 LQKENI. The CDR3 nucleotides read TGTGCCAGCTCACCAGTCGGGACAAGCCTCAACACCGGGGAGCTGTTTTTT. Translation gives CASSPVGTSLNTGELFF. Based on the CDR3 plus reference TRBV18 and TRBJ2-2, the full variable domain is NAGVMQNPRHLVRRRGQEARLRCSPMKGHSHVYWYRQLPEEGLKFMVYLQKENIIDESGMPKERFSAEFPKEGPSILRIQQVVRGDSAAYFCASSPVGTSLNTGELFFGEGSRLTVL.

This clone was seen only a few times. This CDR3 reads CAWQKGSNYEQYF. The CDR3 DNA sequence: TGTGCCTGGCAGAAGGGCAGTAACTACGAGCAGTACTTC. The genes are TRBV30 and TRBJ2-7; D unclear. The CDR3 extends over 13 amino acids. V was clipped by 5 bases and J by 3 bases, with 14 bases between them. Per the germline V gene, CDR1 is GTSNPN and CDR2 is SVGIG (reference sequence).

This chain connects TRBV28 to TRBJ1-2; D remains unclear. Trimming took off 8 bases at V and 4 bases at J, with 5 bases between the two ends. The germline V gene encodes CDR1 MDHEN and CDR2 SYDVKM. The CDR3 length is 10 residues. CDR3 protein: CASGLYGYTF. CDR3 coding DNA: TGTGCCAGCGGACTCTATGGCTACACCTTC.

The V gene is TRBV9, the J gene TRBJ1-5; D call uncertain. The length of the CDR3 is 12 residues. Germline V gene lookup returns CDR1 SGDLS and CDR2 YYNGEE. The V end was cut by 4 bases, the J end by 4 bases, with 6 bases between. As DNA, the CDR3 is TGTGCCAGCAGCCGGGGAAATCAGCCCCAGCATTTT. Protein: CASSRGNQPQHF.

V and J are TRBV7-9 and TRBJ2-3; the match to TRBD2 covers 9 bases. The ends lost 6 bases at V and 0 bases at J; junction bases unmatched: 13. The CDR3 has 18 residues. Germline V gives CDR1 SEHNR, CDR2 FQNEAQ (reference sequence). The CDR3, as DNA: TGTGCCAGCAGACCCGGGCGGGGGACTAGCCGTAGCACAGATACGCAGTATTTT. Translating gives CASRPGRGTSRSTDTQYF.

The chain's CDR3 is CAISGSGTGELFF. As DNA, the CDR3 is TGTGCCATCAGCGGGAGCGGCACCGGGGAGCTGTTTTTT. The chain recombines TRBV10-3 with TRBJ2-2; possible D gene TRBD2, 6 bases. The length of the CDR3 is 13 residues. CDR1 is ENHRY and CDR2 is SYGVKD in the germline V gene. Trimming took 6 bases from V and 4 from J, leaving 9 bases between them.

The V call is TRBV5-1, the J call TRBJ2-3; TRBD2 matches at 7 bases. The J segment lost 4 bases and the V segment lost 2 bases, leaving 13 bases of the junction unmatched. This CDR3 region has 17 residues. The V gene's germline CDR1 is SGHRS and CDR2 YFSETQ. This CDR3 is CASSFRLWGRAADTQYF. The CDR3 nucleotides read TGCGCCAGCAGCTTCCGTCTCTGGGGGAGGGCAGCAGATACGCAGTATTTT.